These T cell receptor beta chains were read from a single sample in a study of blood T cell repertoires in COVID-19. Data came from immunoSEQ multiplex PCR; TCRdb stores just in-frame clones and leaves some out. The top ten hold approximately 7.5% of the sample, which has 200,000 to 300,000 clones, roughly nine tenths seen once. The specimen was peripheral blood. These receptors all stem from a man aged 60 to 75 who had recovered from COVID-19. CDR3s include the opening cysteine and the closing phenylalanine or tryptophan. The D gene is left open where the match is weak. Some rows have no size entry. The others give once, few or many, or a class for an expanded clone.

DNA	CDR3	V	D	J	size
TGTGCCAGAAGCTCCCAGGGGGGTGGGCAGCCCCAGCATTTT	CARSSQGGGQPQHF	TRBV5-3	TRBD1	TRBJ1-5	.
TGTGCCAGCAGCCCAGACGGGAAACCGGGGGATGAGCAGTTCTTC	CASSPDGKPGDEQFF	TRBV11-1	.	TRBJ2-1	once
TGTGCCAGCAGTAAGGGACAGGGGACAGATACGCAGTATTTT	CASSKGQGTDTQYF	TRBV2	TRBD1	TRBJ2-3	.
TGCAGTGCTAGTTGGAGGGTCAGTGGTTCAGATACGCAGTATTTT	CSASWRVSGSDTQYF	TRBV20-1	.	TRBJ2-3	.
TGTGCCAGCTCACCAAGGCGGGGGGATCAGGATGGCTACACCTTC	CASSPRRGDQDGYTF	TRBV18	.	TRBJ1-2	.
TGTGCCACCAGTGATTTGGCGGGGGGGCGCCCAAATACGCAGTATTTT	CATSDLAGGRPNTQYF	TRBV24-1	TRBD2	TRBJ2-3	.
TGTGCCAGCAGTCCCGACAGGATCTATGGCTACACCTTC	CASSPDRIYGYTF	TRBV6-6	.	TRBJ1-2	.
TGTGCCAGCAGTGTATCATTAGGTCAGGGGGCCGGAGATACGCAGTATTTT	CASSVSLGQGAGDTQYF	TRBV2	TRBD1	TRBJ2-3	.
TGCGCCAGCAGCGCAGCAGGCAATAAGAACGAGCAGTACTTC	CASSAAGNKNEQYF	TRBV5-1	.	TRBJ2-7	once
TGTGCCAGCAGCCACGGGTATGATGAGCAGTTCTTC	CASSHGYDEQFF	TRBV7-9	.	TRBJ2-1	.
TGTGCCAGCAGCTTTAGCGGAAACACCATATATTTT	CASSFSGNTIYF	TRBV7-9	.	TRBJ1-3	.
TGTGCCAGCAGCAAATCCCCCGGGGTTACGGCCGTTAGCAATCAGCCCCAGCATTTT	CASSKSPGVTAVSNQPQHF	TRBV7-9	.	TRBJ1-5	.
TGTGCCAGCAGCCCGACAGGGTATGGGACTAATGAAAAACTGTTTTTT	CASSPTGYGTNEKLFF	TRBV7-8	TRBD1	TRBJ1-4	.
TGTGCCAGCAGTGAAGCCAAGACTAGCGGGGCCTCCTACAATGAGCAGTTCTTC	CASSEAKTSGASYNEQFF	TRBV6-1	TRBD2	TRBJ2-1	.
TGTGCCAGCGTACAGGGGTCTACCGGGGAGCTGTTTTTT	CASVQGSTGELFF	TRBV6-5	TRBD1	TRBJ2-2	.
TGCGCCAGCAGCTCCGGACAGGGGATAACCCAGTACTTC	CASSSGQGITQYF	TRBV5-1	TRBD1	TRBJ2-5	few
TGTGCCAGCAGCCACGCCGCAACGGGACTATCGAGAAATACGCAGTATTTT	CASSHAATGLSRNTQYF	TRBV28	TRBD2	TRBJ2-3	.
TGTGCCAGCAGTTACGGGAGCGGGGGACATGGCTACACCTTC	CASSYGSGGHGYTF	TRBV6-5	.	TRBJ1-2	few
TGTGCCAGCTCACCCACCCGCGGCAGAAATAATTCACCCCTCCACTTT	CASSPTRGRNNSPLHF	TRBV18	.	TRBJ1-6	.
TGTGCCAGCAAAGCGGAGTGGGGCTATGGCTACACCTTC	CASKAEWGYGYTF	TRBV6-5	.	TRBJ1-2	.
TGTGCCATCAGTGTTGGGGCGGGGGAGCTGTTTTTT	CAISVGAGELFF	TRBV10-3	.	TRBJ2-2	.
TGTGCCAGCAGCGTAGCCCCACAGGGGAACACTGAAGCTTTCTTT	CASSVAPQGNTEAFF	TRBV9	.	TRBJ1-1	.
TGTGCCAGCCTTACCGGGACTGTCGCACACGGTGGCTACACCTTC	CASLTGTVAHGGYTF	TRBV6-6	.	TRBJ1-2	.
TGTGCCAGCAGCTCGTCTAGCGTCCAAGAGACCCAGTACTTC	CASSSSSVQETQYF	TRBV7-7	.	TRBJ2-5	once
TGTGCCAGCAGTTACTCACGGGCAGGGGGTCAGCCCCAGCATTTT	CASSYSRAGGQPQHF	TRBV6-5	TRBD1	TRBJ1-5	once
TGTGCCAGCAAAGGGGACACTGAAGCTTTCTTT	CASKGDTEAFF	TRBV10-3	.	TRBJ1-1	.
TGTGCCAGCAGTTATAGCCCCGGGGACACTGAAGCTTTCTTT	CASSYSPGDTEAFF	TRBV6-6	.	TRBJ1-1	.
TGTGCCAGCAGTGAAAGCGACAGGGGGCATTCGTATTTT	CASSESDRGHSYF	TRBV2	TRBD1	TRBJ1-3	.
TGCGCCAGCAGCCCGGAAGGGAGCCCTAATCAGCCCCAGCATTTT	CASSPEGSPNQPQHF	TRBV5-1	.	TRBJ1-5	.
TGTGCCAGCATGCAGGGACAGAGGTATAATTCACCCCTCCACTTT	CASMQGQRYNSPLHF	TRBV28	TRBD1	TRBJ1-6	.
TGTGCCTGGAGGAGCCCGGGGAGCTCACCCCTCCACTTT	CAWRSPGSSPLHF	TRBV30	.	TRBJ1-6	.
TGTGCCACCAGTGACTCGACAGGTCTTCATAGCAATCAGCCCCAGCATTTT	CATSDSTGLHSNQPQHF	TRBV24-1	.	TRBJ1-5	.
TGCGCCAGCAGGTTCATGAGAAGCGGGGGGCACACAGATACGCAGTATTTT	CASRFMRSGGHTDTQYF	TRBV5-1	TRBD2	TRBJ2-3	.
TGTGCCAGCAGGGCAGGGGCGGGGGCCGGGGAGCTGTTTTTT	CASRAGAGAGELFF	TRBV2	.	TRBJ2-2	.
TGTGCCACCAGCAGGAGGGACAGGGGGAATCAGCCCCAGCATTTT	CATSRRDRGNQPQHF	TRBV15	TRBD1	TRBJ1-5	.
TGTGCCAGCAGTAGTGGGACACGTTATAATTCACCCCTCCACTTT	CASSSGTRYNSPLHF	TRBV6-5	.	TRBJ1-6	few
TGTGCCAGCTCCTTCCCCACACCTAATGAAAAACTGTTTTTT	CASSFPTPNEKLFF	TRBV6-5	.	TRBJ1-4	.
TGCGCCAGCAGCCGTACAGGGGCGATTAATGAAAAACTGTTTTTT	CASSRTGAINEKLFF	TRBV4-1	TRBD1	TRBJ1-4	.
TGTGCCAGCAGTTGGACTAGGGAAAAACTGTTTTTT	CASSWTREKLFF	TRBV28	.	TRBJ1-4	.
TGCGCCAGCAGCCCGACTAGCGAACTCACAGATACGCAGTATTTT	CASSPTSELTDTQYF	TRBV5-1	TRBD2	TRBJ2-3	.
TGCGCCAGCAGCTTGGTTTCAGGGAGGCAAGAGACCCAGTACTTC	CASSLVSGRQETQYF	TRBV5-1	.	TRBJ2-5	.
TGTGCCACCAGCGAAGGGGTTCGGAGCTCTGGAAACACCATATATTTT	CATSEGVRSSGNTIYF	TRBV15	.	TRBJ1-3	few